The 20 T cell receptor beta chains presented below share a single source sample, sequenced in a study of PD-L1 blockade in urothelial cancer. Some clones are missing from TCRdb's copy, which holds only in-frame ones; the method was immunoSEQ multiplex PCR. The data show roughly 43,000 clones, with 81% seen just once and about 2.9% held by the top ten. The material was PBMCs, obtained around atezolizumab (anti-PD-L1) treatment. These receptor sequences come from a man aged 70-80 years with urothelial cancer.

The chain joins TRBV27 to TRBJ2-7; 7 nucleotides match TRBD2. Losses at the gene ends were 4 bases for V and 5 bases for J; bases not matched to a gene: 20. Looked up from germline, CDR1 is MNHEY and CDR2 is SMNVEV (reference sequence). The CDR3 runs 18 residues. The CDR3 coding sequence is TGTGCCAGCAGTTACCGGCTAACTAGCGAGGGTCTCGTCGACGAGCAGTACTTC. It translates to CASSYRLTSEGLVDEQYF.

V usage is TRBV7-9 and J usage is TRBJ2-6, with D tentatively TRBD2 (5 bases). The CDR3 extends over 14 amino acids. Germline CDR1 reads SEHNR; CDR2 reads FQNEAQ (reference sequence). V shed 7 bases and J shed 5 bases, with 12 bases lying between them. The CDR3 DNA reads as TGTGCCAGCATCCTAGCCGACAGGGCCAACGTCCTGACTTTC. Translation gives CASILADRANVLTF.

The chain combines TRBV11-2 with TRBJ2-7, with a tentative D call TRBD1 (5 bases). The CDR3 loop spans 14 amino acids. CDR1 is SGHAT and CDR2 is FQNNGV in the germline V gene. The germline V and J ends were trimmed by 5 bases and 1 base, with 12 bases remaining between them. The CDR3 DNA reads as TGTGCCAGCAGCCGTACAACAGGATCCTACGAGCAGTACTTC. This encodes CASSRTTGSYEQYF.

The CDR3 DNA sequence: TGTGCCAGCAGCTTGGGACGGTTCGGGTCCAATGAGCAGTTCTTC. Residues: CASSLGRFGSNEQFF. V gene TRBV5-6 combines with J gene TRBJ2-1; D not resolved. The CDR3 runs 15 residues. V dropped 0 bases and J dropped 6 bases, with 13 bases sitting between them. Germline-derived CDR1 and CDR2 are SGHDT and YYEEEE.

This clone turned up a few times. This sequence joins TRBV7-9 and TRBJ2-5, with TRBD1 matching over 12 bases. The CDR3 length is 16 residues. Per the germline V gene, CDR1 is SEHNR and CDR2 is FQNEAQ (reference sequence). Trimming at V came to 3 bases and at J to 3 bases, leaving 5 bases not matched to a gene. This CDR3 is CASSLWDRGPKETQYF. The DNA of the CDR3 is TGTGCCAGCAGCTTGTGGGACAGGGGGCCGAAAGAGACCCAGTACTTC.

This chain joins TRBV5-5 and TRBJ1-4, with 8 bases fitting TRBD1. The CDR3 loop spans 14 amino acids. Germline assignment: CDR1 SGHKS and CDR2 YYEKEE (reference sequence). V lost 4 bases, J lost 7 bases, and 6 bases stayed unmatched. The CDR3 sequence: CASSLPGGGEKLFF. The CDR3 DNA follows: TGTGCCAGCAGCCTGCCAGGGGGCGGTGAAAAACTGTTTTTT. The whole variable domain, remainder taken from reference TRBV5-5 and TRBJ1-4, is DAGVTQSPTHLIKTRGQQVTLRCSPISGHKSVSWYQQVLGQGPQFIFQYYEKEERGRGNFPDRFSARQFPNYSSELNVNALLLGDSALYLCASSLPGGGEKLFFGSGTQLSVL.

The CDR3 reads CASIQTAGLAGGRNNEQFF. The CDR3 nucleotides read TGTGCCAGTATTCAAACAGCGGGACTAGCGGGAGGGAGAAACAATGAGCAGTTCTTC. This chain joins TRBV4-2 and TRBJ2-1, with TRBD2 matching 16 bases. This CDR3 comprises 19 residues. Germline V CDR1 and CDR2: LGHNA, YNFKEQ. V lost 9 bases and J lost 5; bases outside the gene matches: 16.

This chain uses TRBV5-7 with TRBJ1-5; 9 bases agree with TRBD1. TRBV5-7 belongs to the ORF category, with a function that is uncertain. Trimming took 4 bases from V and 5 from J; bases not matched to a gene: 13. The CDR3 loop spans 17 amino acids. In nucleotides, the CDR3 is TGTGCCAGCAGCCCGGGACAGGGAATTTTAGTGGATCAGCCCCAGCATTTT. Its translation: CASSPGQGILVDQPQHF.

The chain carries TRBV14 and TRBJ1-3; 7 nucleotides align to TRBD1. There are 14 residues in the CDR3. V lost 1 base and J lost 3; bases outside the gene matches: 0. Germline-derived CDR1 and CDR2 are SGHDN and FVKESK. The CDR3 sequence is CASSQGQGGNTIYF. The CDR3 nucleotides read TGTGCCAGCAGCCAAGGACAGGGTGGAAACACCATATATTTT.

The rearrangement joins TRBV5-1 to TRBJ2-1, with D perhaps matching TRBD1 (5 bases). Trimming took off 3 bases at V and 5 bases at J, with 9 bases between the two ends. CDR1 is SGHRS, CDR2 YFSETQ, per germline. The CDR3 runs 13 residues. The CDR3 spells CASSSRQNNEQFF. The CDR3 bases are TGCGCCAGCAGCTCAAGACAGAACAATGAGCAGTTCTTC.

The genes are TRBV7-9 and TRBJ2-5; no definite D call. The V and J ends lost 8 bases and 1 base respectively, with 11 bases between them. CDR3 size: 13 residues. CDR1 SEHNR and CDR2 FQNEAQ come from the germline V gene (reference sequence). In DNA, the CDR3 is TGTGCCAGCGGGCCCCTAACCCAAGAGACCCAGTACTTC. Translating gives CASGPLTQETQYF.

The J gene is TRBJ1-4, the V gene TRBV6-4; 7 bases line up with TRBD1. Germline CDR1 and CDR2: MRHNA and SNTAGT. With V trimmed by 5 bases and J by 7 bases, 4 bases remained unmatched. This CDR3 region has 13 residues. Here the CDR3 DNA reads TGTGCCAGCAGTAGGGGGCCTGGTGAAAAACTGTTTTTT. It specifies CASSRGPGEKLFF.

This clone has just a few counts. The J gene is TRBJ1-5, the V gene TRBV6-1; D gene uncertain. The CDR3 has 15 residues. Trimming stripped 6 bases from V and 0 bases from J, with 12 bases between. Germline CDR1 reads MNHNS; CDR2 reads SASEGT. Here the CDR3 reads CASRQTQNSNQPQHF. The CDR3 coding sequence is TGTGCCAGCAGGCAGACTCAAAATAGCAATCAGCCCCAGCATTTT.

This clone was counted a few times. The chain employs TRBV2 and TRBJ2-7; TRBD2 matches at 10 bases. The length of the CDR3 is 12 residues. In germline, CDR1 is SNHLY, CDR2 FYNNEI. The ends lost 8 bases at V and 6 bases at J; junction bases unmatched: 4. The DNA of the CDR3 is TGTGCCAGCGGCCGACTAGCGGGCGAGCAGTACTTC. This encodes CASGRLAGEQYF.

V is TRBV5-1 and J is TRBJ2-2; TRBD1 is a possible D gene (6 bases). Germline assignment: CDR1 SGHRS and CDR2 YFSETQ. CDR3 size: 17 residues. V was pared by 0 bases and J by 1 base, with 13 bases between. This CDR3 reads CASSLVGQQGNTGELFF. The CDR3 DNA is TGCGCCAGCAGCTTGGTGGGACAACAGGGGAACACCGGGGAGCTGTTTTTT.

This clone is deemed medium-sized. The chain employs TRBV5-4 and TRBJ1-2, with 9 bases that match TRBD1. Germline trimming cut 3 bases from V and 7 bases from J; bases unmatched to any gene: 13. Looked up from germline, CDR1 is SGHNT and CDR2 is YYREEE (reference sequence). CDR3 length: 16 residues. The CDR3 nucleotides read TGTGCCAGCAGCTGGAAGGGTCGGGACAGGGAGGCTGGCTACACCTTC. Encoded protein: CASSWKGRDREAGYTF.

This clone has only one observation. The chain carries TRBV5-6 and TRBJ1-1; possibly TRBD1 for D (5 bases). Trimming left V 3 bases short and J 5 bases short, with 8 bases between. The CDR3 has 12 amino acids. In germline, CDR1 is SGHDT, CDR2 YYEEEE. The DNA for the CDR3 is TGTGCCAGCAGCTACAGGCTAACTGAAGCTTTCTTT. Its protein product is CASSYRLTEAFF.

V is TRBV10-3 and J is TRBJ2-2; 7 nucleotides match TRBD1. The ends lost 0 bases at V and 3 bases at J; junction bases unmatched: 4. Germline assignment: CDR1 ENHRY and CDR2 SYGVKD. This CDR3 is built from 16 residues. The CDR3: CAISESIQGDTGELFF. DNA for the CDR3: TGTGCCATCAGTGAGTCGATCCAGGGGGACACCGGGGAGCTGTTTTTT.

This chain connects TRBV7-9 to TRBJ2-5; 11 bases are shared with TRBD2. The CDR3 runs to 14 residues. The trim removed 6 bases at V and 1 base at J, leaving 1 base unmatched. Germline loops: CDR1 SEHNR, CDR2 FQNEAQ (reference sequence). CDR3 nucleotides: TGTGCCAGCAGTCTAGCGGGAGGCCAAGAGACCCAGTACTTC. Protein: CASSLAGGQETQYF.

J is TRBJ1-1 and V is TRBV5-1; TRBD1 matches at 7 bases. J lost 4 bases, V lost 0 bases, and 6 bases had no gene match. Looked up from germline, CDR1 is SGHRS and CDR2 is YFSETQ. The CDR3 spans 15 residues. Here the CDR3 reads CASSLGGEGATEAFF. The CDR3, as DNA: TGCGCCAGCAGCTTGGGGGGAGAGGGGGCCACTGAAGCTTTCTTT.